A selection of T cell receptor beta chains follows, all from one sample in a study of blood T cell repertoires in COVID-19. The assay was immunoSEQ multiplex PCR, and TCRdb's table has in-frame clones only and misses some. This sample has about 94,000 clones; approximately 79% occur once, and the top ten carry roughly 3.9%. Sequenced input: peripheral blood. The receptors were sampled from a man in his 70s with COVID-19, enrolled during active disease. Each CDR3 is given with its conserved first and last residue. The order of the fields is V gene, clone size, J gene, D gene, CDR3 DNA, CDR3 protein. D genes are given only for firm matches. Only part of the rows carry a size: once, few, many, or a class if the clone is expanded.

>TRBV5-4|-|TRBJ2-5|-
TGTGCCAGCAGCTTGCCCAGCCAAGAGACCCAGTACTTC
CASSLPSQETQYF
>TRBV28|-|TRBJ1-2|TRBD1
TGTGCCAGCAGAGCACAGGGGGATGGCTACACCTTC
CASRAQGDGYTF
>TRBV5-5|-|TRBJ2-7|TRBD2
TGTGCCAGCAGCTTGGGGACTAGCGGGAGGCCCTACGAGCAGTACTTC
CASSLGTSGRPYEQYF
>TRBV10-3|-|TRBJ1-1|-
TGTGCCATCAGTGAGTCTCGCGATCTGAACACTGAAGCTTTCTTT
CAISESRDLNTEAFF
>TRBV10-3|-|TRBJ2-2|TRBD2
TGTGCCACCTCCGGGACTAGCGGGAGGGCCTCCGGGGAGCTGTTTTTT
CATSGTSGRASGELFF
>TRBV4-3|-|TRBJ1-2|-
TGCGCCAGCAGCCAAGATTGGCGCTCGGGGATTGGCTACACCTTC
CASSQDWRSGIGYTF
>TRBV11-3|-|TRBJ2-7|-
TGTGCCAGCAGCCTACCAGGATCACAAAGCTCCTACGAGCAGTACTTC
CASSLPGSQSSYEQYF
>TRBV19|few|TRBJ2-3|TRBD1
TGTGCCAGTAGTAAAGGACAGGGTCAGGGAGCAGATACGCAGTATTTT
CASSKGQGQGADTQYF
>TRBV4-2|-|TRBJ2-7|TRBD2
TGTGCCAGCAGCCAAGGCCCAGCGGGAGGCGAGCAGTACTTC
CASSQGPAGGEQYF
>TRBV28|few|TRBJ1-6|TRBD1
TGTGCCAGCAAGGACAGGAAAGGTTCACCCCTCCACTTT
CASKDRKGSPLHF
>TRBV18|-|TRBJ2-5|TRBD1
TGTGCCAGCTCACCCATGGGACAGGGGTCGGAAGGGACCCAGTACTTC
CASSPMGQGSEGTQYF
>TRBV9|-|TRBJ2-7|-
TGTGCCAGCAGCGTAGATTCAGGGTCCTACGAGCAGTACTTC
CASSVDSGSYEQYF
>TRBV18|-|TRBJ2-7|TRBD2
TGTGCCAGCTCCGTGGGGGTAGCGGGAGGAAACCAGGATCCCTACGAGCAGTACTTC
CASSVGVAGGNQDPYEQYF
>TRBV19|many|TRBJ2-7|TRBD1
TGTGCCAGTAGTATTGGACAGGGCTCCTACGAGCAGTACTTC
CASSIGQGSYEQYF
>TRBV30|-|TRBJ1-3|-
TGTGCCTGGAGTGTATCCGCTGGAAACACCATATATTTT
CAWSVSAGNTIYF
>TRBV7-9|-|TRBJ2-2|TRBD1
TGTGCCAGCAGCCACCAGCTAGGGGGACAGGGGAGTACCGGGGAGCTGTTTTTT
CASSHQLGGQGSTGELFF
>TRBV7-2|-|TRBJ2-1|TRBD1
TGTGCCAGCAGACTATCCGGGACAGGGGAGTACAATGAGCAGTTCTTC
CASRLSGTGEYNEQFF
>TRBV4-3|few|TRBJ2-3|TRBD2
TGCGCCAGCAGCCAAGATGGACTAGCGGGAGGGGTGGATACGCAGTATTTT
CASSQDGLAGGVDTQYF
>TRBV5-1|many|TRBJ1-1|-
TGCGCCAGCAGCATTGACAGGACTGGCACTGAAGCTTTCTTT
CASSIDRTGTEAFF
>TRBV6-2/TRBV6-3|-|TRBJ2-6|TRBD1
TGTGCCAGCAGTCGACAGGGAACTGGGGCCAACGTCCTGACTTTC
CASSRQGTGANVLTF
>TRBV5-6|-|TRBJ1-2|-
TGTGCCAGCAGCTTGGGCGGTGAGACCTATGGCTACACCTTC
CASSLGGETYGYTF
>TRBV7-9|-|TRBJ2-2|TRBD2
TGTGCCAGCAGCTTAGGAGCGGGAATGGGGGAGCTGTTTTTT
CASSLGAGMGELFF
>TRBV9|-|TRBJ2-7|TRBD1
TGTGCCAGCAGCCCCCGACAGGGGGGCTACTACGAGCAGTACTTC
CASSPRQGGYYEQYF
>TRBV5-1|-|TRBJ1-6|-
TGCGCCAGCAGCAGAAACAGGGAGTTGGGTTCACCCCTCCACTTT
CASSRNRELGSPLHF
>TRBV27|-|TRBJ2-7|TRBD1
TGTGCCAGCAGTTTATCTAAGGGACCGACAGGGATGTCCTACGAGCAGTACTTC
CASSLSKGPTGMSYEQYF
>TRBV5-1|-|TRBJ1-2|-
TGCGCCAGCAGCTTGGACACCTCTAACTATGGCTACACCTTC
CASSLDTSNYGYTF
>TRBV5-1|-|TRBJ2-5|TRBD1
TGCGCCAGCAGCCACCGGACAGGGTTCGTAAAAGAGACCCAGTACTTC
CASSHRTGFVKETQYF
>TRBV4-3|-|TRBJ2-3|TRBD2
TGCGCCAGCAGCCAGGGGGGAGATAGCGGGAGGGGAGATACGCAGTATTTT
CASSQGGDSGRGDTQYF
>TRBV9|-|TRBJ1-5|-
TGTGCCAGCAGCGTAGCCGCGGGCAATCAGCCCCAGCATTTT
CASSVAAGNQPQHF
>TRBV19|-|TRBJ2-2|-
TGTGCCAGTAGTATTGACCGACGACAGACGAACACCGGGGAGCTGTTTTTT
CASSIDRRQTNTGELFF